Listed below are T cell receptor beta chains from one sample, sequenced in a study of blood T cell repertoires in COVID-19. Profiling relied on immunoSEQ multiplex PCR, and the TCRdb table lists in-frame clones only, not all of them. The sample has about 270,000 clones, about 82% seen once. The sequencing input was peripheral blood. All receptors derive from a woman aged 50 to 60 with active or convalescent COVID-19. Each CDR3 is given with its conserved first and last residue. The order of the fields is D gene, V gene, clone size, J gene, CDR3 protein. D genes are given only for firm matches. A clone size is listed for some rows: how often the clone was seen (once, few, many), or a class if it is expanded.

D gene: -
V gene: TRBV2
clone size: -
J gene: TRBJ1-1
CDR3 protein: CASSPGLGAFF

D gene: -
V gene: TRBV4-2
clone size: once
J gene: TRBJ2-7
CDR3 protein: CASSQLRDYEQYF

D gene: -
V gene: TRBV29-1
clone size: few
J gene: TRBJ1-1
CDR3 protein: CSVEVGGNTEAFF

D gene: TRBD1
V gene: TRBV28
clone size: -
J gene: TRBJ2-5
CDR3 protein: CASSTGTGVTQYF

D gene: TRBD2
V gene: TRBV30
clone size: -
J gene: TRBJ2-3
CDR3 protein: CAWSRTSGSTDTQYF

D gene: -
V gene: TRBV6-5
clone size: once
J gene: TRBJ1-1
CDR3 protein: CASSYLSLMNTEAFF

D gene: TRBD2
V gene: TRBV15
clone size: -
J gene: TRBJ2-7
CDR3 protein: CATSRGGLSYEQYF

D gene: -
V gene: TRBV7-9
clone size: -
J gene: TRBJ2-1
CDR3 protein: CASISGANEQFF

D gene: -
V gene: TRBV18
clone size: -
J gene: TRBJ1-2
CDR3 protein: CASSPGTRANYGYTF

D gene: TRBD1
V gene: TRBV24-1
clone size: -
J gene: TRBJ2-5
CDR3 protein: CATSRQGGETQYF

D gene: -
V gene: TRBV5-6
clone size: -
J gene: TRBJ1-1
CDR3 protein: CASSLTGGWQPDTEAFF

D gene: TRBD1
V gene: TRBV19
clone size: -
J gene: TRBJ1-3
CDR3 protein: CASSIRGRGNTIYF

D gene: -
V gene: TRBV30
clone size: -
J gene: TRBJ2-3
CDR3 protein: CAWSKGTDTQYF

D gene: -
V gene: TRBV24-1
clone size: -
J gene: TRBJ2-3
CDR3 protein: CATSERGRTDTQYF

D gene: TRBD1
V gene: TRBV20-1
clone size: once
J gene: TRBJ1-2
CDR3 protein: CSASGQGANYGYTF

D gene: -
V gene: TRBV12-3/TRBV12-4
clone size: -
J gene: TRBJ1-1
CDR3 protein: CASSQVVNTEAFF

D gene: -
V gene: TRBV5-1
clone size: -
J gene: TRBJ2-5
CDR3 protein: CASSQTGHPQETQYF

D gene: -
V gene: TRBV29-1
clone size: -
J gene: TRBJ2-2
CDR3 protein: CSVKAGPDTGELFF

D gene: -
V gene: TRBV2
clone size: -
J gene: TRBJ2-1
CDR3 protein: CASSVPRGGEDEQFF

D gene: -
V gene: TRBV2
clone size: once
J gene: TRBJ2-7
CDR3 protein: CASSAVMGLMSSYEQYF

D gene: -
V gene: TRBV7-8
clone size: -
J gene: TRBJ1-2
CDR3 protein: CASSLGDGGYGYTF

D gene: -
V gene: TRBV12-3/TRBV12-4
clone size: -
J gene: TRBJ1-6
CDR3 protein: CASSSQTRGPLHF

D gene: -
V gene: TRBV5-6
clone size: -
J gene: TRBJ1-1
CDR3 protein: CASSSTVNTEAFF

D gene: TRBD1
V gene: TRBV11-2
clone size: -
J gene: TRBJ1-6
CDR3 protein: CASSSPPEGARLGSPLHF

D gene: TRBD2
V gene: TRBV23-1
clone size: once
J gene: TRBJ2-2
CDR3 protein: CASSQSSSGMAGELFF

D gene: -
V gene: TRBV20-1
clone size: -
J gene: TRBJ2-3
CDR3 protein: CSASKRGGSPSTDTQYF

D gene: -
V gene: TRBV4-1
clone size: -
J gene: TRBJ1-2
CDR3 protein: CASSHQQATLYGYTF

D gene: -
V gene: TRBV5-1
clone size: once
J gene: TRBJ2-5
CDR3 protein: CASSLGTVRETQYF

D gene: -
V gene: TRBV24-1
clone size: -
J gene: TRBJ1-1
CDR3 protein: CATSEPGVNTEAFF

D gene: -
V gene: TRBV29-1
clone size: -
J gene: TRBJ1-1
CDR3 protein: CSVWRKGNTEAFF

D gene: -
V gene: TRBV20-1
clone size: -
J gene: TRBJ1-2
CDR3 protein: CSASTGYYGYTF